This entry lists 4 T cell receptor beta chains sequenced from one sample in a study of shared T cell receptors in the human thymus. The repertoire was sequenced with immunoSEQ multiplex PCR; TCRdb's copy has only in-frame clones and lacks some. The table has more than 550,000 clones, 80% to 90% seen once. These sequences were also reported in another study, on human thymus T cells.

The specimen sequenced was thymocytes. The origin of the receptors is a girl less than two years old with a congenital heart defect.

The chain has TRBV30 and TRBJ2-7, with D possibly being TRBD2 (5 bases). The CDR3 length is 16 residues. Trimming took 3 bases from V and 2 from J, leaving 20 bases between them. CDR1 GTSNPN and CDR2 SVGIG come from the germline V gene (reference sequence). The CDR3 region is CAWRPVVPGLAYEQYF. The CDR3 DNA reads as TGTGCCTGGAGACCTGTAGTCCCCGGACTCGCCTACGAGCAGTACTTC.

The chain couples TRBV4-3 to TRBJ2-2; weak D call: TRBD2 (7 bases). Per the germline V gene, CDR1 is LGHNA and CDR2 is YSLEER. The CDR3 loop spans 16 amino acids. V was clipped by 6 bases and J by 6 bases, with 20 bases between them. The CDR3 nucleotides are TGCGCCAGCAGTCTCCACAGTCGGGGGGCACCCGGGGAGCTGTTTTTT. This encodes CASSLHSRGAPGELFF.

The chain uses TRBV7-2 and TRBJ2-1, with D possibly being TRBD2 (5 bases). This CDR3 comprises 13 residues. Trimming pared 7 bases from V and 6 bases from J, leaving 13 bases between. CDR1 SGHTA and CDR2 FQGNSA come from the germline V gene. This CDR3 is CASNGVGSNEQFF. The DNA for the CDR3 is TGTGCCAGCAACGGGGTCGGAAGCAATGAGCAGTTCTTC. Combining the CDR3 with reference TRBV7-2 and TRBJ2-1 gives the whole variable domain GAGVSQSPSNKVTEKGKDVELRCDPISGHTALYWYRQSLGQGLEFLIYFQGNSAPDKSGLPSDRFSAERTGGSVSTLTIQRTQQEDSAVYLCASNGVGSNEQFFGPGTRLTVL.

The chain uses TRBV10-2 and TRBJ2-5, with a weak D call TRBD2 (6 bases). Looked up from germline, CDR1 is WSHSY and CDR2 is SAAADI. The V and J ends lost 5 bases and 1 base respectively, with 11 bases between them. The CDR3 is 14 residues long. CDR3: CASSIPGLQETQYF. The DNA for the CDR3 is TGCGCCAGCAGTATACCGGGACTCCAAGAGACCCAGTACTTC.